Each of the 18 T cell receptor beta chains below was sequenced from the same sample in a study of graft-versus-host responses after intestinal transplantation. Produced via immunoSEQ multiplex PCR; TCRdb's table is partial and in-frame only. The table lists 17,000 or so clones, 30% to 40% of them singletons. Irradiated, violet-dye-labeled stimulators (around 200,000) were plated alongside around 200,000 CFSE-labeled responders. The material was alloreactive CD8+ T cells from a mixed lymphocyte reaction culture, obtained before intestinal transplant. Specified subset: CFSE-low proliferating T cells sorted from roughly 6-day pre-transplant mixed lymphocyte reaction (GvH or HvG direction). These receptors all stem from a human patient who received an intestinal transplant.

The J gene is TRBJ1-6, the V gene TRBV9, with unresolved D. The CDR3 totals 14 residues. V was clipped by 0 bases and J by 7 bases, with 8 bases between them. The germline V gene has CDR1 SGDLS and CDR2 YYNGEE. CDR3 sequence reads: CASSVGQVNSPLHF. The CDR3 DNA reads TGTGCCAGCAGCGTAGGTCAGGTGAATTCACCCCTCCACTTT. The whole variable domain, filled in from reference TRBV9 and TRBJ1-6, reads DSGVTQTPKHLITATGQRVTLRCSPRSGDLSVYWYQQSLDQGLQFLIQYYNGEERAKGNILERFSAQQFPDLHSELNLSSLELGDSALYFCASSVGQVNSPLHFGNGTRLTVT.

This rearrangement joins TRBV2 to TRBJ2-1, with 9 bases aligning to TRBD2. CDR1 SNHLY and CDR2 FYNNEI come from the germline V gene. The CDR3 has 18 amino acids. The V gene end was trimmed by 4 bases and the J gene end by 3 bases; junction bases not matched to a gene: 13. DNA for the CDR3: TGTGCCAGCAGTGCCGGAAATTTAATGCGGGAGGGCTACAATGAGCAGTTCTTC. Translated: CASSAGNLMREGYNEQFF. Combining the CDR3 with reference TRBV2 and TRBJ2-1 gives the whole variable domain EPEVTQTPSHQVTQMGQEVILRCVPISNHLYFYWYRQILGQKVEFLVSFYNNEISEKSEIFDDQFSVERPDGSNFTLKIRSTKLEDSAMYFCASSAGNLMREGYNEQFFGPGTRLTVL.

V usage is TRBV18 and J usage is TRBJ2-5, with D possibly TRBD2 on 6 matching bases. Germline lookup yields CDR1 KGHSH and CDR2 LQKENI. The CDR3 is 16 amino acids. Trimming stripped 3 bases from V and 3 bases from J, with 17 bases between. The CDR3, as DNA: TGTGCCAGCTCACCCGGCGGGGCAGGGAGTGAAGAGACCCAGTACTTC. Encoded protein: CASSPGGAGSEETQYF.

This chain links TRBV9 with TRBJ2-7; D is ambiguous. The CDR3 spans 14 residues. Germline V lookup: CDR1 SGDLS, CDR2 YYNGEE. Trimming shortened V by 0 bases and J by 0 bases, and 7 bases separated the two germline ends. CDR3 nucleotide sequence: TGTGCCAGCAGCGTAGCTCTTAACTCCTACGAGCAGTACTTC. Amino acid sequence: CASSVALNSYEQYF.

In its sample, this clone was seen a few times. This may be a read error, as it is one base from a much larger clone. J is TRBJ1-5 and V is TRBV5-6; perhaps TRBD1 as D (6 bases). Germline lookup yields CDR1 SGHDT and CDR2 YYEEEE. V was pared by 4 bases and J by 2 bases, with 13 bases between. There are 15 residues in the CDR3. The CDR3 DNA reads as TGTGCCAGCAGCGTGGAAGGGGGGGGCAATCAGCCCCAGCATTTT. Its protein product is CASSVEGGGNQPQHF. Drawing the rest from reference TRBV5-6 and TRBJ1-5, the complete variable domain is DAGVTQSPTHLIKTRGQQVTLRCSPKSGHDTVSWYQQALGQGPQFIFQYYEEEERQRGNFPDRFSGHQFPNYSSELNVNALLLGDSALYLCASSVEGGGNQPQHFGDGTRLSIL.

V gene TRBV2 combines with J gene TRBJ2-1; D gene ambiguous. Germline CDR1 is SNHLY and CDR2 is FYNNEI. The CDR3 is made up of 16 amino acids. Deletions cut 0 bases from V and 4 bases from J, with 13 bases between. The DNA of the CDR3 is TGTGCCAGCAGTGAAGCTCGTGTAGGGCCTTACAATGAGCAGTTCTTC. Amino acid sequence: CASSEARVGPYNEQFF. Using reference TRBV2 and TRBJ2-1 for the parts outside the CDR3, the full variable domain is EPEVTQTPSHQVTQMGQEVILRCVPISNHLYFYWYRQILGQKVEFLVSFYNNEISEKSEIFDDQFSVERPDGSNFTLKIRSTKLEDSAMYFCASSEARVGPYNEQFFGPGTRLTVL.

The chain carries TRBV6-5 and TRBJ2-5; D is uncertain. Germline V CDR1 and CDR2: MNHEY, SVGAGI. The CDR3 contains 13 residues. The V gene lost 0 bases and the J gene lost 3 bases, with 5 bases spanning the gap. The CDR3 bases are TGTGCCAGCAGTTACTCGGCAGAAGAGACCCAGTACTTC. Its protein product is CASSYSAEETQYF.

J is TRBJ2-7 and V is TRBV2, with TRBD2 matching 13 bases. With V trimmed by 7 bases and J by 4 bases, 10 bases remained unmatched. CDR3 length: 16 residues. CDR1 and CDR2 from the germline V gene are SNHLY and FYNNEI. For the CDR3, the DNA is TGTGCCAGCATTCTGAGCCTGACTAGCGGGAGGTACGAGCAGTACTTC. Translating it yields CASILSLTSGRYEQYF.

Relative to its sample, this clone is medium-sized. V gene TRBV7-9 combines with J gene TRBJ1-5; maybe TRBD1 (6 bases). CDR1 SEHNR and CDR2 FQNEAQ come from the germline V gene (reference sequence). CDR3 size: 15 residues. V lost 1 base and J 4 bases, leaving 11 bases between the germline ends. The CDR3 region is CASSLEVQGNQPQHF. Written as DNA, the CDR3 is TGTGCCAGCAGCTTAGAGGTACAGGGAAATCAGCCCCAGCATTTT.

The chain is built from TRBV6-5 and TRBJ2-1, with D possibly matching TRBD2 (6 bases). CDR1 and CDR2 from the germline V gene are MNHEY and SVGAGI. V was clipped by 6 bases and J by 3 bases, with 12 bases between them. The CDR3 is 14 residues long. The CDR3 is CASRRPGSYNEQFF. DNA for the CDR3: TGTGCCAGCAGAAGGCCCGGGAGCTACAATGAGCAGTTCTTC.

CDR3 bases: TGTGCCAGCAGATGGGGGCACAATCAGCCCCAGCATTTT. This codes for CASRWGHNQPQHF. The V call is TRBV6-6, the J call TRBJ1-5; tentatively, D is TRBD1 (6 bases). Germline values: CDR1 MNHNY, CDR2 SVGAGI (reference sequence). This CDR3 contains 13 residues. V lost 6 bases to trimming and J lost 3 bases, with 9 bases between them.

DNA for the CDR3: TGCGCCAGCAGCCTACAGAACACTGAAGCTTTCTTT. It translates to CASSLQNTEAFF. The chain recombines TRBV5-1 with TRBJ1-1, with D uncertain. Trimming shortened V by 4 bases and J by 1 base, and 5 bases separated the two germline ends. Germline CDR1 and CDR2: SGHRS and YFSETQ. The CDR3 runs to 12 residues. The variable domain in full, with the rest retrieved from reference TRBV5-1 and TRBJ1-1, is KAGVTQTPRYLIKTRGQQVTLSCSPISGHRSVSWYQQTPGQGLQFLFEYFSETQRNKGNFPGRFSGRQFSNSRSEMNVSTLELGDSALYLCASSLQNTEAFFGQGTRLTVV.

The V and J genes are TRBV4-1 and TRBJ2-1, with TRBD2 matching 7 bases. The CDR3 sequence is 18 residues long. J gave up 0 bases and V 3 bases, and 11 bases lay outside the gene matches. CDR1 is MGHRA and CDR2 is YSYEKL in the germline V gene. For the CDR3, the DNA is TGCGCCAGCAGCCATACCCTAGCGGACACCGGCTCCTACAATGAGCAGTTCTTC. Its protein is CASSHTLADTGSYNEQFF.

The chain uses TRBV19 and TRBJ2-1; TRBD2 agrees at 15 bases. Germline V gene data show CDR1 as LNHDA and CDR2 as SQIVND (reference sequence). V gave up 1 base and J gave up 15 bases; unmatched junction bases: 4. CDR3 length: 14 amino acids. The CDR3 sequence is CASSIGGLAGGWFF. DNA for the CDR3: TGTGCCAGTAGTATAGGGGGACTAGCGGGAGGATGGTTCTTC.

The J gene is TRBJ2-1, the V gene TRBV5-6, with 9 positions matching TRBD2. The CDR3 spans 17 residues. Germline CDR1 and CDR2: SGHDT and YYEEEE. Trimming cost V 1 base and J 7 bases; bases outside gene matches: 12. The CDR3 loop reads CASSLWNSGRIGNEQFF. The CDR3 region has the DNA TGTGCCAGCAGCTTGTGGAATAGCGGGAGAATAGGGAATGAGCAGTTCTTC.

The chain employs TRBV9 and TRBJ2-7, with D possibly TRBD1 on 6 matching bases. Looked up from germline, CDR1 is SGDLS and CDR2 is YYNGEE. The ends were cut back, 2 bases at V and 2 bases at J, with 14 bases in the middle. This CDR3 has 15 amino acids. The CDR3 DNA reads TGTGCCAGCAGCGTCACAGGGAGCCTGACCTACGAGCAGTACTTC. Residues: CASSVTGSLTYEQYF.

CDR3 sequence: CASSYGVEGNTIYF. The CDR3, as DNA: TGTGCCAGCAGCTACGGGGTTGAAGGAAACACCATATATTTT. The chain joins TRBV7-6 to TRBJ1-3, with unresolved D. Germline V gives CDR1 SGHVS, CDR2 FNYEAQ. Trimming stripped 4 bases from V and 4 bases from J, with 11 bases between. The CDR3 has 14 amino acids. Full variable domain (outside the CDR3, taken from reference TRBV7-6 and TRBJ1-3): GAGVSQSPRYKVTKRGQDVALRCDPISGHVSLYWYRQALGQGPEFLTYFNYEAQQDKSGLPNDRFSAERPEGSISTLTIQRTEQRDSAMYRCASSYGVEGNTIYFGEGSWLTVV.

The chain couples TRBV11-3 to TRBJ2-7, with D unresolved. Trimming removed 0 bases from V and 3 bases from J, with 21 bases in between. The CDR3 runs to 18 residues. CDR1 is SGHNT and CDR2 is YENEEA in the germline V gene. CDR3 sequence reads: CASSLDNPGGYLNYEQYF. In nucleotides, the CDR3 is TGTGCCAGCAGCTTAGATAACCCCGGTGGGTACCTCAACTACGAGCAGTACTTC.